What follows are 5 T cell receptor beta chains derived from one specimen sequenced in a study of OX40 agonist ivuxolimab in advanced cancers. Sequencing used immunoSEQ multiplex PCR; TCRdb keeps in-frame clones, though not all of them. The sample holds about 100,000 clones, about 88% seen once. Sample: CD4+ or CD8+ T cells sorted from blood, taken in a trial of the OX40 agonist ivuxolimab. These receptor sequences come from an adult with an advanced solid tumor such as melanoma, head and neck, liver or kidney cancer.

The chain links TRBV11-3 to TRBJ2-2; no firm D call. Trimming took 5 bases from V and 4 from J, leaving 8 bases between them. CDR1 and CDR2 from the germline V gene are SGHNT and YENEEA. The CDR3 has 13 amino acids. CDR3 DNA sequence: TGTGCCAGCAGCCCCGGACCCACCGGGGAGCTGTTTTTT. It codes for CASSPGPTGELFF.

This clone has a handful of counts. The chain has TRBV27 and TRBJ1-2, with TRBD1 matching 7 bases. The length of the CDR3 is 13 residues. Germline V CDR1 and CDR2: MNHEY, SMNVEV (reference sequence). The V and J ends lost 6 bases and 4 bases, in that order; junction bases with no gene match: 5. The CDR3 spells CASSQGQFYGYTF. In nucleotides, the CDR3 is TGTGCCAGCAGCCAGGGACAGTTCTATGGCTACACCTTC.

This clone occurred once. The identical CDR3 is also encoded by other nucleotide sequences in the sample. The chain combines TRBV18 with TRBJ2-7; the D is unclear. V lost 2 bases, J lost 0 bases, and 2 bases lay in between. Germline V gene lookup returns CDR1 KGHSH and CDR2 LQKENI. This CDR3 region has 12 residues. The CDR3, as DNA: TGTGCCAGCTCACCATCCTCCTACGAGCAGTACTTC. Its translation: CASSPSSYEQYF.

The chain recombines TRBV19 with TRBJ1-2; no definite D call. This CDR3 is 12 amino acids long. Germline V gene lookup returns CDR1 LNHDA and CDR2 SQIVND (reference sequence). Trimming removed 7 bases from V and 4 bases from J, with 10 bases in between. CDR3 protein: CASIGPSYGYTF. As DNA, the CDR3 is TGTGCCAGTATTGGCCCAAGCTATGGCTACACCTTC.

V gene TRBV6-1 combines with J gene TRBJ1-5; a weak D match, TRBD1 (5 bases). The CDR3 is 13 amino acids. The germline gives CDR1 MNHNS, CDR2 SASEGT. The V end lost 7 bases, the J end lost 3 bases, and 10 bases lay between the germline ends. CDR3 sequence (DNA): TGTGCCAGCACCCCAGGGAACAATCAGCCCCAGCATTTT. Protein sequence: CASTPGNNQPQHF.